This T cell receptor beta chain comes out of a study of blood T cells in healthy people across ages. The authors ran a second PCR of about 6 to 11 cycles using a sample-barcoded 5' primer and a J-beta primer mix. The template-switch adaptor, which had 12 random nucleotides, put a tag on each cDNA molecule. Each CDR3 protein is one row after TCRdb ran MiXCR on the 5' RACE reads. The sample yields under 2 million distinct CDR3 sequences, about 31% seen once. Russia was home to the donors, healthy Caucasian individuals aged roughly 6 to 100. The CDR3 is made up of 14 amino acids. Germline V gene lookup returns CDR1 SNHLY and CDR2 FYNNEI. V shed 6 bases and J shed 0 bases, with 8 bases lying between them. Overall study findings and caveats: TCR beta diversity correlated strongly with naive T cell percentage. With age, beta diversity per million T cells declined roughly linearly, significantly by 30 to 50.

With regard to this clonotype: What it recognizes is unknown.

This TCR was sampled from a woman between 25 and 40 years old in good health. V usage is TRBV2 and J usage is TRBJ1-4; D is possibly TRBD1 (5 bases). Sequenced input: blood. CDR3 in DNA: TGTGCCAGCAGCGACAGTGCAACTAATGAAAAACTGTTTTTT. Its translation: CASSDSATNEKLFF.